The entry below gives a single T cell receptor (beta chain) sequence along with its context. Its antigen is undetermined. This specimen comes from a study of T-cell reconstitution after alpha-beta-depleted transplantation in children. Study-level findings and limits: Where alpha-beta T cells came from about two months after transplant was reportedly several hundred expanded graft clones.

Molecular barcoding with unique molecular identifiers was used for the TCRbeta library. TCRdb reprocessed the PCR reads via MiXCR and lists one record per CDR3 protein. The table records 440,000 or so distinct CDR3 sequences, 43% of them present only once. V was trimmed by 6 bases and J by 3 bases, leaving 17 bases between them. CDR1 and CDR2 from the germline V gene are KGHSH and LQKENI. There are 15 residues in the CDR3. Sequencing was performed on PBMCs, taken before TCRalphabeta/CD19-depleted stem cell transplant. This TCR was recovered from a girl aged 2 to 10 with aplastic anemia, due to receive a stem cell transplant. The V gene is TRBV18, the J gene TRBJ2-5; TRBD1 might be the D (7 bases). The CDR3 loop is CASSAAARGEETQYF. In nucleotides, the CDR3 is TGTGCCAGCTCGGCGGCGGCCAGGGGGGAAGAGACCCAGTACTTC.